This TCR beta chain was sequenced in a study of blood T cell repertoires in COVID-19 (dated by TCRdb to 2018 to 2020). Regarding the study in general: Collaborator samples came from the United States, Italy and Spain and covered acute and convalescent phases of COVID-19. The prospective study material was composed of cDNA or gDNA derived from T cells, B-cell-depleted T cells, or PBMCs. Nearly every sample came with metadata listing a de-identified subject ID, COVID-19 status, age in years and sex. The samples were drawn from the first 160 participants of the ongoing ImmuneRACE study and from over a thousand subjects provided by 6 global collaborators. Where available, HLA class I and class II types were taken from metadata supplied by the sample provider and were not determined by assay-based typing. Deeply sampled blood TCRbeta repertoires from subjects exposed to, actively infected with, or recovered from COVID-19 were included in the dataset. The repertoires were made available in a free public database intended to serve as a resource for research on the immune response to SARS-CoV-2. What the study reported, not specific to this receptor: How much clinical and demographic metadata was included differed by source and by participant, and the metadata was provided uncurated.

On this clone: Its antigen is still unknown. One base away there is no much larger clone; base qualities are not given.

At the junction V is shortened by 4 bases and J by 1 base; bases outside the gene matches: 3. Via the germline V gene, CDR1 is MNHEY and CDR2 SVGAGI. From the cysteine up to the phenylalanine, the CDR3 has a length of 15 residues. Of all the DNA, just the CDR3 is kept, 45 bases in frame from base 1. TCRbeta CDR3 regions were amplified from genomic DNA by means of the immunoSEQ Assay, a bias-controlled multiplex PCR. Processing in the source paper ran as follows. Nucleated cell counts per sample were estimated from amplification of reference gene primers within the assay. Sequence reads were collapsed and filtered to measure the absolute abundance of every unique TCRbeta CDR3 rearrangement. For each sample, productive Simpson clonality was calculated as the square root of Simpson's diversity index across productive rearrangements. Here the immuneACCESS table is served through TCRdb, limited to in-frame sequences with V and J called. Missing clones are a known gap in these copies; in checked studies unresolved V genes cover under half, and the rest lacks a known reason. V and J calls and clone size come straight from that table; D and trimming were deduced from the DNA. The sample table records 90,000 to 100,000 clones; 86% of these occur just once. The top ten constitute 1.5% to 2% of the sample.

The collaborating institutions used their own protocols to collect whole blood in K2EDTA tubes. For TCRbeta analysis, collaborators shipped samples in one of three forms: frozen whole blood, isolated PBMCs, or DNA extracted from either of those sample types. The chain uses TRBV6-5 and TRBJ2-1; 8 bases in the middle match TRBD1. The specimen sequenced was peripheral blood. This clonotype was obtained from a man aged 80 or over with acute or convalescent COVID-19. The CDR3 protein: CASSFDRGSYNEQFF. The DNA is as follows: TGTGCCAGCAGTTTTGACAGGGGTTCCTACAATGAGCAGTTCTTC.